These 30 T cell receptor beta chains originate from one sample sequenced in a study of cytomegalovirus exposure and HLA in healthy donors. PCR employed 60 Vbeta and 13 Jbeta primers. Sequencing was performed with immunoSEQ multiplex PCR; in TCRdb, only in-frame clones are kept and a portion is missing. The top ten clones hold 5.5% to 7% of a sample with about 82,000 clones, about four fifths of them seen once. Sequencing used PBMCs. The origin of the receptors is a male donor in good health and CMV-seropositive.

This clone was seen only once. This sequence joins TRBV18 and TRBJ1-4, with 10 bases identical to TRBD1. Germline CDR1 reads KGHSH; CDR2 reads LQKENI. J gave up 6 bases and V 3 bases, and 1 base lay outside the gene matches. CDR3 length equals 14 residues. The DNA of the CDR3 is TGTGCCAGCTCACCCGGGACAGGGGATGAAAAACTGTTTTTT. Its translation: CASSPGTGDEKLFF.

This sequence joins TRBV7-2 and TRBJ2-1, with TRBD2 as a possible D gene (7 bases). Trimming took 6 bases from V and 6 from J, leaving 18 bases between them. There are 15 residues in the CDR3. Looked up from germline, CDR1 is SGHTA and CDR2 is FQGNSA. The CDR3 region is CASREGGGNINEQFF. The DNA of the CDR3 is TGTGCCAGCAGGGAGGGAGGGGGAAACATCAATGAGCAGTTCTTC.

This chain uses TRBV6-1 with TRBJ2-3, with a possible D match to TRBD1 (6 bases). The length of the CDR3 is 14 residues. V lost 8 bases and J lost 6, with 18 bases in between. Germline V gene data show CDR1 as MNHNS and CDR2 as SASEGT. The CDR3 sequence is CASERPITGDTQYF. For the CDR3, the DNA is TGTGCCAGCGAGCGGCCCATCACAGGGGATACGCAGTATTTT.

The chain is built from TRBV19 and TRBJ2-7, with D tentatively TRBD2 (6 bases). V was pared by 1 base and J by 3 bases, with 13 bases between. Looked up from germline, CDR1 is LNHDA and CDR2 is SQIVND (reference sequence). The CDR3 extends over 15 amino acids. CDR3 loop: CASSIAKGGIYEQYF. DNA of the CDR3: TGTGCCAGTAGTATAGCAAAGGGAGGTATCTACGAGCAGTACTTC.

The V call is TRBV15, the J call TRBJ2-7, with D possibly TRBD1 on 5 matching bases. V lost 8 bases to trimming and J lost 1 base, with 18 bases between them. This CDR3 spans 15 amino acids. CDR1 is LNHNV, CDR2 YYDKDF, per germline (reference sequence). The CDR3 bases are TGTGCCACCGCAGACGATCAGGGAAGATCCTACGAGCAGTACTTC. Translating it yields CATADDQGRSYEQYF.

V usage is TRBV27 and J usage is TRBJ1-3, with D unclear. The CDR3 is 15 residues long. Trimming cost V 7 bases and J 10 bases, with 23 bases left between them. From germline, CDR1 is MNHEY and CDR2 SMNVEV (reference sequence). The CDR3 reads CASKGPDVSRGTIYF. The CDR3 DNA reads as TGTGCCAGCAAGGGCCCCGACGTGAGCCGAGGGACCATATATTTT.

The chain couples TRBV7-8 to TRBJ2-1; 9 bases agree with TRBD1. The CDR3 runs to 16 residues. Germline V gene sequence: CDR1 SGHVS, CDR2 FQNEAQ. The junction had 12 bases not matched to a gene; V was cut back by 5 bases and J by 7 bases. CDR3 amino acids: CASSNYRDRDLNEQFF. The CDR3 DNA reads as TGTGCCAGCAGCAACTACCGGGACAGGGATTTGAATGAGCAGTTCTTC. Full variable domain (missing parts from reference TRBV7-8 and TRBJ2-1): GAGVSQSPRYKVAKRGQDVALRCDPISGHVSLFWYQQALGQGPEFLTYFQNEAQLDKSGLPSDRFFAERPEGSVSTLKIQRTQQEDSAVYLCASSNYRDRDLNEQFFGPGTRLTVL.

This clone was counted between two and nine times. The chain couples TRBV5-4 to TRBJ2-2; 8 bases fit TRBD2. This CDR3 is 18 amino acids long. CDR1 is SGHNT and CDR2 is YYREEE in the germline V gene (reference sequence). The junction had 12 bases not matched to a gene; V was cut back by 0 bases and J by 5 bases. The CDR3, as DNA: TGTGCCAGCAGCTTGGGGGCTATCGGGGGGGCCAGGACCGGGGAGCTGTTTTTT. Translated, it gives CASSLGAIGGARTGELFF.

This chain uses TRBV28 with TRBJ1-2; 7 bases align to TRBD1. In germline, CDR1 is MDHEN, CDR2 SYDVKM. V shed 6 bases, J shed 3 bases, and the junction held 7 bases outside the gene matches. The CDR3 spans 14 residues. CDR3 bases: TGTGCCAGCAGCCTGACAGGGATAGACTATGGCTACACCTTC. Its translation: CASSLTGIDYGYTF.

The CDR3 reads CASSDNGYNEQFF. CDR3 DNA: TGCGCCAGCAGTGACAACGGGTACAATGAGCAGTTCTTC. The rearrangement uses TRBV10-2 and TRBJ2-1, with D hard to call. CDR1 is WSHSY and CDR2 is SAAADI in the germline V gene. This CDR3 has 13 residues. Trimming took 3 bases from V and 4 from J, leaving 7 bases between them.

V is TRBV5-1 and J is TRBJ2-5; TRBD1 matches 7 bases. This CDR3 is 14 amino acids long. Germline V gene lookup returns CDR1 SGHRS and CDR2 YFSETQ. Losses at the gene ends were 0 bases for V and 5 bases for J; bases not matched to a gene: 4. The CDR3: CASSLGGGAETQYF. The CDR3 DNA is TGCGCCAGCAGCTTGGGAGGGGGCGCGGAGACCCAGTACTTC.

The gene calls are TRBV28 and TRBJ2-7; D is unclear. Trimming took off 3 bases at V and 4 bases at J, with 7 bases between the two ends. The germline V gene encodes CDR1 MDHEN and CDR2 SYDVKM. The CDR3 is made up of 12 amino acids. The CDR3 region is CASSLFPYEQYF. The CDR3 DNA follows: TGTGCCAGCAGTTTGTTCCCATACGAGCAGTACTTC. Using reference TRBV28 and TRBJ2-7 for the parts outside the CDR3, the full variable domain is DVKVTQSSRYLVKRTGEKVFLECVQDMDHENMFWYRQDPGLGLRLIYFSYDVKMKEKGDIPEGYSVSREKKERFSLILESASTNQTSMYLCASSLFPYEQYFGPGTRLTVT.

This clone was counted between two and nine times. This chain uses TRBV4-3 with TRBJ2-7, with 9 bases fitting TRBD1. Unmatched junction bases numbered 8, after V lost 1 base and J lost 1 base. The CDR3 runs 17 residues. Germline lookup yields CDR1 LGHNA and CDR2 YSLEER. CDR3 amino acids: CASSQGIGQGNSYEQYF. In nucleotides, the CDR3 is TGCGCCAGCAGCCAAGGCATCGGACAGGGGAATTCCTACGAGCAGTACTTC.

V gene TRBV9 combines with J gene TRBJ2-3; TRBD2 agrees at 8 bases. Germline-derived CDR1 and CDR2 are SGDLS and YYNGEE. The CDR3 contains 18 residues. Unmatched junction bases numbered 13, after V lost 0 bases and J lost 4 bases. The CDR3 sequence: CASSVDGGTSYSADTQYF. The CDR3, as DNA: TGTGCCAGCAGCGTAGACGGAGGGACTAGTTACTCGGCAGATACGCAGTATTTT.

The chain combines TRBV7-9 with TRBJ1-1; 7 bases line up with TRBD1. There are 14 residues in the CDR3. The V segment lost 3 bases and the J segment 0 bases; nucleotides outside the gene matches: 1. Germline-derived CDR1 and CDR2 are SEHNR and FQNEAQ (reference sequence). CDR3: CASSFGTVNTEAFF. Here the CDR3 DNA reads TGTGCCAGCAGCTTCGGGACAGTGAACACTGAAGCTTTCTTT. Full variable domain (rest looked up from reference TRBV7-9 and TRBJ1-1): DTGVSQNPRHKITKRGQNVTFRCDPISEHNRLYWYRQTLGQGPEFLTYFQNEAQLEKSRLLSDRFSAERPKGSFSTLEIQRTEQGDSAMYLCASSFGTVNTEAFFGQGTRLTVV.

This clone was counted ten times or more. The chain employs TRBV7-2 and TRBJ1-5; no clear D. Trimming removed 3 bases at V and 3 bases at J, with 3 bases between. This CDR3 is built from 12 residues. The germline V gene has CDR1 SGHTA and CDR2 FQGNSA. CDR3 sequence: CASSFNNQPQHF. The CDR3 region has the DNA TGTGCCAGCAGCTTTAACAATCAGCCCCAGCATTTT.

This chain links TRBV19 with TRBJ2-7; 15 bases line up with TRBD2. The CDR3 has 15 amino acids. V shed 5 bases, J shed 2 bases, and the junction held 1 base outside the gene matches. In germline, CDR1 is LNHDA, CDR2 SQIVND (reference sequence). Written as DNA, the CDR3 is TGTGCCAGTAGTCGGACTAGCGGGGGGGCCTACGAGCAGTACTTC. Amino acids: CASSRTSGGAYEQYF.

A few counts support this clone. This chain joins TRBV5-1 and TRBJ1-1; possibly TRBD1 for D (5 bases). This CDR3 is 13 amino acids long. Germline V lookup: CDR1 SGHRS, CDR2 YFSETQ. Deletions cut 4 bases from V and 4 bases from J, with 11 bases between. The CDR3, as DNA: TGCGCCAGCAGCCACAATACAGGCACTGAAGCTTTCTTT. Protein sequence: CASSHNTGTEAFF.

The genes are TRBV5-4 and TRBJ1-2; D might be TRBD1 (6 bases). This CDR3 contains 14 residues. Germline V gene sequence: CDR1 SGHNT, CDR2 YYREEE (reference sequence). V gave up 3 bases and J gave up 5 bases, with 14 bases separating them. CDR3 in amino acids: CASSSTGREYGYTF. CDR3 in DNA: TGTGCCAGCAGCTCGACAGGAAGGGAGTATGGCTACACCTTC.

V usage is TRBV7-3 and J usage is TRBJ2-7, with TRBD1 matching 8 bases. J was trimmed by 2 bases and V by 6 bases; bases with no gene match: 15. The CDR3 is 17 residues long. In germline, CDR1 is SGHTA, CDR2 FQGTGA. The CDR3 here is CASSPPIRDRSTYEQYF. CDR3 DNA sequence: TGTGCCAGCAGTCCTCCTATCCGGGACAGGAGTACCTACGAGCAGTACTTC.

This chain connects TRBV4-3 to TRBJ2-1; 10 positions agree with TRBD2. Germline lookup yields CDR1 LGHNA and CDR2 YSLEER. V shed 5 bases, J shed 4 bases, and the junction held 5 bases outside the gene matches. This CDR3 has 15 residues. CDR3 sequence (DNA): TGCGCCAGCAGCTACGGACTAGCGGTATACAATGAGCAGTTCTTC. Translating it yields CASSYGLAVYNEQFF.

The chain joins TRBV10-3 to TRBJ1-1, with 7 positions matching TRBD1. The CDR3 covers 14 residues. The germline gives CDR1 ENHRY, CDR2 SYGVKD. V lost 8 bases, J lost 0 bases, and 6 bases stayed unmatched. The CDR3 DNA reads as TGTGCCATCTCCCGGACAGGCCTGAACACTGAAGCTTTCTTT. As protein: CAISRTGLNTEAFF.

This clone was detected once. This sequence joins TRBV5-4 and TRBJ2-4, with a weak D call TRBD2 (5 bases). Germline V gene sequence: CDR1 SGHNT, CDR2 YYREEE (reference sequence). CDR3 length equals 16 residues. V dropped 3 bases and J dropped 0 bases, with 13 bases sitting between them. CDR3 amino acids: CASSSSGLLAKNIQYF. CDR3 sequence (DNA): TGTGCCAGCAGCTCCTCGGGGTTACTAGCCAAAAACATTCAGTACTTC.

The rearrangement joins TRBV6-5 to TRBJ2-5; 9 positions match TRBD1. The length of the CDR3 is 14 residues. Germline CDR1 MNHEY, CDR2 SVGAGI. The V gene end was trimmed by 2 bases and the J gene end by 3 bases; junction bases not matched to a gene: 1. Written as DNA, the CDR3 is TGTGCCAGCAGTTACGGGACAGGGAAAGAGACCCAGTACTTC. As protein: CASSYGTGKETQYF.

The chain is built from TRBV27 and TRBJ1-4; TRBD1 agrees at 7 bases. Germline values: CDR1 MNHEY, CDR2 SMNVEV (reference sequence). The junction had 8 bases not matched to a gene; V was cut back by 6 bases and J by 7 bases. This CDR3 has 14 residues. CDR3 bases: TGTGCCAGCAGCTTACAGGGGATTAGTGAAAAACTGTTTTTT. Translating it yields CASSLQGISEKLFF.

This sequence joins TRBV5-1 and TRBJ2-7; D might be TRBD2 (5 bases). The germline gives CDR1 SGHRS, CDR2 YFSETQ. Trimming cost V 5 bases and J 7 bases, with 25 bases left between them. This CDR3 has 16 residues. The CDR3 loop reads CASSEPRDYPSREQYF. The CDR3 bases are TGCGCCAGCAGTGAACCTCGTGACTACCCCTCTCGGGAGCAGTACTTC.

The chain has TRBV18 and TRBJ2-5; D call uncertain. With the DNA end fitting TRBJ2-7 better, the J assignment may be wrong. Germline V gives CDR1 KGHSH, CDR2 LQKENI. The CDR3 spans 14 residues. CDR3 residues: CASSPPSSLDEQYF. The CDR3 DNA reads as TGTGCCAGCTCACCACCGTCTAGTCTAGACGAGCAGTACTTC.

This clone was counted a few times. This sequence joins TRBV19 and TRBJ2-1, with D hard to call. This CDR3 contains 15 residues. CDR1 is LNHDA and CDR2 is SQIVND in the germline V gene (reference sequence). The V end lost 3 bases, the J end lost 1 base, and 10 bases lay between the germline ends. CDR3 residues: CASSMASVSYNEQFF. The CDR3 region has the DNA TGTGCCAGTAGTATGGCCAGCGTATCCTACAATGAGCAGTTCTTC.

The chain links TRBV7-6 to TRBJ2-3; 7 bases match TRBD1. The CDR3 has 15 residues. In germline, CDR1 is SGHVS, CDR2 FNYEAQ. V trimming: 5 bases; J trimming: 0 bases; junction bases outside the gene matches: 5. CDR3 DNA: TGTGCCAGCAGCCTGACAGGGACGAGCACAGATACGCAGTATTTT. As protein: CASSLTGTSTDTQYF. The full variable domain, completed using reference TRBV7-6 and TRBJ2-3, is GAGVSQSPRYKVTKRGQDVALRCDPISGHVSLYWYRQALGQGPEFLTYFNYEAQQDKSGLPNDRFSAERPEGSISTLTIQRTEQRDSAMYRCASSLTGTSTDTQYFGPGTRLTVL.

The table lists this clone with a few counts. The V and J genes are TRBV7-2 and TRBJ1-2; 7 bases agree with TRBD1. From germline, CDR1 is SGHTA and CDR2 FQGNSA. After removal of 4 bases from V and 4 bases from J, the junction contained 6 bases not matched to a gene. The CDR3 spans 14 residues. The CDR3 coding sequence is TGTGCCAGCAGCTGGCGACAGGGCAGCTATGGCTACACCTTC. As protein: CASSWRQGSYGYTF.